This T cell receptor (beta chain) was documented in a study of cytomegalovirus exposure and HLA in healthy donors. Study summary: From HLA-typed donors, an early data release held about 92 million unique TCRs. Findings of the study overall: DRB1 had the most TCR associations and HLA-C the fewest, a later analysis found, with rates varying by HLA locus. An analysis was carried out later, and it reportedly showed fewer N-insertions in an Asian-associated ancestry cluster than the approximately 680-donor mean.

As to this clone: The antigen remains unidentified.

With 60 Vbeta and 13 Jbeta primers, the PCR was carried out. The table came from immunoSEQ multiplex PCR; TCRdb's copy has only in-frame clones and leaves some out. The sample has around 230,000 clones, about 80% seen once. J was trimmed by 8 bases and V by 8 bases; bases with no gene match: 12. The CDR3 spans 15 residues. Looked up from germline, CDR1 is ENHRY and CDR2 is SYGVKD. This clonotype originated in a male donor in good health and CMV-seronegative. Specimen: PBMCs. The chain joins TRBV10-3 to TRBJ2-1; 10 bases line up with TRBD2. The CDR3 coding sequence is TGTGCCATCCTCCGGGGGTCTAGCGGGAGCGATGAGCAGTTCTTC. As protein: CAILRGSSGSDEQFF.